This T cell receptor (beta chain) was found in a study of T-cell reconstitution after alpha-beta-depleted transplantation in children. Germline V lookup: CDR1 LGHNA, CDR2 YSLEER. The J segment lost 10 bases and the V segment lost 0 bases, leaving 6 bases of the junction unmatched. The CDR3 runs to 14 residues. Preparation of the TCRbeta library used unique molecular identifiers. Each CDR3 protein gets one entry after TCRdb re-called the PCR reads with MiXCR. The sample has roughly 500,000 distinct CDR3 sequences, around 12% seen once. The specimen was PBMCs from the stem cell graft donor, collected from the stem cell graft. J is TRBJ2-1 and V is TRBV4-3; TRBD2 matches at 7 bases. This sequence originates from a human donor who donated a stem cell graft to a child with combined immunodeficiency. The DNA for the CDR3 is TGCGCCAGCAGCCAAGATTTGGGAGCGGGAGAGCAGTTCTTC. This sequence encodes CASSQDLGAGEQFF.